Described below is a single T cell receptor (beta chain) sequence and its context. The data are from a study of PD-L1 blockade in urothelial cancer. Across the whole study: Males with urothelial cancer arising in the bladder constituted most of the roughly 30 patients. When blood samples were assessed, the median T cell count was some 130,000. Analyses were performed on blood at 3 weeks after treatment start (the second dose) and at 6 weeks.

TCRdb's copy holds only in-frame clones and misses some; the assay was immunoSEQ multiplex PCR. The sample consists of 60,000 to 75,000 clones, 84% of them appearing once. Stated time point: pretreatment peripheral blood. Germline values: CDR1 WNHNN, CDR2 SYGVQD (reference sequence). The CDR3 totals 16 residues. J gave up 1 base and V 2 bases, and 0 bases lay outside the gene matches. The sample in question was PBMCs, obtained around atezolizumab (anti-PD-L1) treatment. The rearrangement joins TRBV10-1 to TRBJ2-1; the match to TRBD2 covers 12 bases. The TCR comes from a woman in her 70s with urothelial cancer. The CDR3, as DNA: TGCGCCAGCAGTGAGCTAGCGGGGGGGTCCTACAATGAGCAGTTCTTC. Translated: CASSELAGGSYNEQFF.